What follows are 8 T cell receptor beta chains derived from one specimen sequenced in a study of cytomegalovirus exposure and HLA in healthy donors. With 60 Vbeta and 13 Jbeta primers, the PCR was carried out. Libraries were prepared by immunoSEQ multiplex PCR; TCRdb keeps only in-frame clonotypes and omits some of them. The table shows over 110,000 clones, with roughly 80% occurring only once. The sequenced sample was PBMCs. The source of these receptors is a female donor in good health and CMV-seronegative.

The chain is built from TRBV5-1 and TRBJ2-1; 10 bases map to TRBD2. Germline-derived CDR1 and CDR2 are SGHRS and YFSETQ. The CDR3 extends over 16 amino acids. J lost 4 bases, V lost 0 bases, and 4 bases had no gene match. CDR3 nucleotide sequence: TGCGCCAGCAGCTTGGTGGCTAGCGGGGGTTACAATGAGCAGTTCTTC. This gives the protein CASSLVASGGYNEQFF.

CDR3 coding DNA: TGTGCCAGCAGCTTAGTACGGGCGCAGGGATCAGGGTCACCCCTCCACTTT. Its translation: CASSLVRAQGSGSPLHF. The rearrangement uses TRBV7-6 and TRBJ1-6; maybe TRBD1 (5 bases). This CDR3 contains 17 residues. CDR1 and CDR2 from the germline V gene are SGHVS and FNYEAQ. V was shortened by 1 base and J by 10 bases, with 20 bases between the two germline ends.

The gene calls are TRBV5-6 and TRBJ1-1; 7 bases agree with TRBD1. V shed 7 bases and J 10 bases; nucleotides not matched to a gene: 16. The CDR3 runs to 14 residues. CDR1 SGHDT and CDR2 YYEEEE come from the germline V gene. This CDR3 reads CASGTSGTENGAFF. The DNA of the CDR3 is TGTGCCAGCGGAACCTCCGGGACAGAAAATGGAGCTTTCTTT.

The genes are TRBV5-1 and TRBJ2-3, with 9 nucleotides matching TRBD2. V lost 0 bases to trimming and J lost 5 bases; unmatched junction nucleotides: 10. Germline V CDR1 and CDR2: SGHRS, YFSETQ. The CDR3 contains 17 residues. The CDR3 is CASSLEISGSPGDTQYF. CDR3 sequence (DNA): TGCGCCAGCAGCTTGGAAATTAGCGGGAGCCCTGGAGATACGCAGTATTTT.

V gene TRBV5-4 combines with J gene TRBJ2-1, with D tentatively TRBD2 (6 bases). Trimming stripped 4 bases from V and 5 bases from J, with 16 bases between. The CDR3 sequence is 15 residues long. Germline assignment: CDR1 SGHNT and CDR2 YYREEE (reference sequence). The CDR3 nucleotides are TGTGCCAGCAGCACCTCTGGAGGGCCGGACAATGAGCAGTTCTTC. It specifies CASSTSGGPDNEQFF.

The chain links TRBV2 to TRBJ2-7, with 8 bases aligning to TRBD1. The CDR3 is 13 residues long. Germline trimming cut 6 bases from V and 4 bases from J; bases unmatched to any gene: 5. Germline CDR1 is SNHLY and CDR2 is FYNNEI. Here the CDR3 DNA reads TGTGCCAGCAGATGGCAGGGGGCTTACGAGCAGTACTTC. As protein: CASRWQGAYEQYF.

CDR3 nucleotides: TGTGCCAGCAGCTTATTGGGGAGGGAAGGAAACACCATATATTTT. Residues: CASSLLGREGNTIYF. The rearrangement links TRBV11-2 to TRBJ1-3, with D unresolved. V shed 2 bases and J shed 4 bases, with 12 bases lying between them. Germline CDR1 reads SGHAT; CDR2 reads FQNNGV. The CDR3 has 15 residues.

The chain recombines TRBV30 with TRBJ2-3; 8 bases agree with TRBD1. Germline loops: CDR1 GTSNPN, CDR2 SVGIG (reference sequence). V dropped 1 base and J dropped 4; count of bases not matched to a gene: 10. CDR3 size: 16 residues. CDR3 sequence reads: CAWSGVGGQGSDTQYF. CDR3 in DNA: TGTGCCTGGAGTGGGGTGGGAGGACAGGGCTCAGATACGCAGTATTTT.